This T cell receptor beta chain came from a study of OX40 agonist ivuxolimab in advanced cancers. On the study more broadly: The dose of intravenous ivuxolimab that patients received every 2 weeks ranged from 0.01 to 10 mg/kg. Three patients got partial responses; one had hepatocellular carcinoma and two had cutaneous melanoma. Findings and limits, study-wide: Among the nonresponders, some also had low normalized T-cell clonal expansion. CD8+ T cells showed, on average, more clonal expansion than CD4+ cells.

By frequency in the sample, this clone is medium-sized (0.01 to 0.1%). Antigen specificity is unknown. This CDR3 region has 17 residues. V was trimmed by 2 bases and J by 4 bases, leaving 18 bases between them. Germline V gives CDR1 SGHRS, CDR2 YFSETQ. Sequencing used immunoSEQ multiplex PCR; TCRdb keeps in-frame clones, though not all of them. Of tens of thousands of clones detected, about 90% appear once; the ten largest clones hold around 2.7%. The chain couples TRBV5-1 to TRBJ2-2, with D perhaps TRBD1 or TRBD2 (5 bases each). This receptor was identified in an adult with an advanced solid tumor such as melanoma, head and neck, liver or kidney cancer. Specimen: CD4+ or CD8+ T cells sorted from blood, collected in a trial of the OX40 agonist ivuxolimab. The CDR3 sequence: CASSFGGAGLGTGELFF. The DNA for the CDR3 is TGCGCCAGCAGCTTTGGGGGAGCTGGACTCGGCACCGGGGAGCTGTTTTTT. The full variable domain, its missing parts supplied by reference TRBV5-1 and TRBJ2-2, is KAGVTQTPRYLIKTRGQQVTLSCSPISGHRSVSWYQQTPGQGLQFLFEYFSETQRNKGNFPGRFSGRQFSNSRSEMNVSTLELGDSALYLCASSFGGAGLGTGELFFGEGSRLTVL.